The 9 T cell receptor beta chains listed next were all sequenced from one sample in a study of T cell clusters in autoimmune cytopenias. TRB was amplified from around 250 ng of peripheral blood genomic DNA per sample. One tube held mixed TRB-A and TRB-B primer pools for touch-down PCR. TCRdb reprocessed the multiplex PCR reads, with one entry per CDR3 protein and no DNA. The table for this sample gives fewer than 8,500 distinct CDR3 sequences. This sample also appeared in a second study, on T cell repertoires in aging, cancer and after chemotherapy.

Material for sequencing was peripheral blood. Receptors were obtained from a human donor in good health.

The chain carries TRBV6-1 and TRBJ2-3; TCRdb's D call of TRBD1 is untestable without DNA. The CDR3 runs 16 residues. Germline V CDR1 and CDR2: MNHNS, SASEGT. The CDR3 loop is CASRGPGQGVTDTQYF.

The chain uses TRBV19 and TRBJ1-5; the D call of TRBD1 rests on TCRdb alone, since no DNA is present to check it. Germline V CDR1 and CDR2: LNHDA, SQIVND (reference sequence). This CDR3 spans 18 amino acids. CDR3 sequence reads: CASRPWTGTALSNQPQHF.

CDR3 region: CASSTSAGVTKETQYF. The chain links TRBV18 to TRBJ2-5. CDR3 length equals 16 residues. Germline V gene lookup returns CDR1 KGHSH and CDR2 LQKENI.

V usage is TRBV12-3 or TRBV12-4 and J usage is TRBJ1-5; TCRdb lists TRBD1, though no DNA is available to test this call. The CDR3 contains 17 residues. CDR3 sequence reads: CASSLDAGVNSNQPQHF.

This chain uses TRBV7-6 with TRBJ1-5. The CDR3 sequence is 12 residues long. The V gene's germline CDR1 is SGHVS and CDR2 FNYEAQ. The CDR3 loop is CASSLGEQPQHF.

Frequency places this clonotype as medium-sized. V gene TRBV5-5 combines with J gene TRBJ2-5; the TRBD1 assignment by TCRdb is unverifiable without DNA. This CDR3 is built from 16 residues. Germline lookup yields CDR1 SGHKS and CDR2 YYEKEE (reference sequence). This CDR3 is CASTVPVKSLQETQYF.

The genes are TRBV6-4 and TRBJ1-4. This CDR3 has 15 amino acids. In germline, CDR1 is MRHNA, CDR2 SNTAGT. This chain's CDR3 is CASRFTGGSDEKLFF.

The chain employs TRBV18 and TRBJ2-3; the TCRdb call, TRBD2, lacks DNA for checking. This CDR3 contains 18 residues. The V gene's germline CDR1 is KGHSH and CDR2 LQKENI. This chain's CDR3 is CASSPGLVVATSTDTQYF.

In terms of frequency, this clonotype is large. The rearrangement links TRBV6-6 to TRBJ2-1; TCRdb selects TRBD1, and the lack of DNA leaves this call unchecked. The CDR3 sequence is 15 residues long. The germline gives CDR1 MNHNY, CDR2 SVGAGI (reference sequence). The CDR3: CASSLGGAGYNEQFF.